This TCR beta chain was observed in a study of memory CD4+ T cells and cytomegalovirus serostatus. The sort gate was single viable CD3+CD4+CD8-CD45RO+ cells for memory CD4+ T cells. CD4+ T cells were isolated by positive magnetic selection. Trimming at V came to 4 bases and at J to 0 bases, leaving 12 bases not matched to a gene. In germline, CDR1 is MNHNS, CDR2 SASEGT. The CDR3 spans 18 residues. The table came from immunoSEQ multiplex PCR; TCRdb's copy has only in-frame clones and leaves some out. Among about 62,000 clones listed, 75% to 80% were seen once. Sequenced: memory CD4+ T cells from blood. The receptor was derived from an adult in good health and CMV-seropositive. The chain is built from TRBV6-1 and TRBJ1-5, with 7 nucleotides matching TRBD1. In nucleotides, the CDR3 is TGTGCCAGCAGTGGGGGACAGCTCCGCTCCTATAGCAATCAGCCCCAGCATTTT. It translates to CASSGGQLRSYSNQPQHF.